This T cell receptor (beta chain) was documented in a study of blood T cells in healthy people across ages. The wider study: Template switching captured about one barcoded beta molecule per two T cells.

With respect to this clonotype: What it binds is not known.

Germline CDR1 and CDR2: MDHEN and SYDVKM. Trimming removed 9 bases at V and 6 bases at J, with 16 bases between. The CDR3 length is 13 residues. Study-level results: Across the age range, TCR beta diversity per million T cells fell in a roughly linear way. Diversity estimated from one million T cells was considered an underestimate.

For the second PCR, which ran for about 6 to 11 cycles, a sample-barcoded 5' primer and a J-beta primer mix were used. The yield of each sample was at least 3 million CDR3-containing paired-end reads. TCRdb itself ran the 5' RACE reads through MiXCR, one entry per CDR3 protein. This table holds around 1,700,000 distinct CDR3 sequences, 28% found once. The rearrangement joins TRBV28 to TRBJ2-3; D not resolved. Sequencing input: blood. This clonotype originated in a woman younger than 45 in good health. CDR3 coding DNA: TGTGCCAGTGCGAATCGAAATCAGGATACGCAGTATTTT. Amino acid sequence: CASANRNQDTQYF. The full variable domain, completed using reference TRBV28 and TRBJ2-3, is DVKVTQSSRYLVKRTGEKVFLECVQDMDHENMFWYRQDPGLGLRLIYFSYDVKMKEKGDIPEGYSVSREKKERFSLILESASTNQTSMYLCASANRNQDTQYFGPGTRLTVL.